The 8 T cell receptor beta chains in this list originate from one sample, sequenced in a study of PD-1 blockade in mismatch repair-deficient tumors. Sequencing used immunoSEQ multiplex PCR; TCRdb keeps in-frame clones, though not all of them. The data show approximately 25,000 clones, 83% seen once. This specimen was peripheral blood, taken 12 weeks after starting pembrolizumab. The origin of the receptors is an adult with mismatch repair-deficient cancer.

This chain uses TRBV29-1 with TRBJ2-1, with a weak D call TRBD2 (5 bases). The germline V and J ends were trimmed by 8 bases and 5 bases, with 16 bases remaining between them. Germline V gene lookup returns CDR1 SQVTM and CDR2 ANQGSEA. The CDR3 length is 13 residues. CDR3: CSTSGVVHNEQFF. As DNA, the CDR3 is TGCAGCACCTCCGGGGTCGTCCACAATGAGCAGTTCTTC.

The chain links TRBV5-5 to TRBJ2-3; D is unclear. From germline, CDR1 is SGHKS and CDR2 YYEKEE (reference sequence). The V gene lost 0 bases and the J gene lost 7 bases, with 6 bases spanning the gap. The CDR3 totals 12 residues. CDR3 coding DNA: TGTGCCAGCAGCTTGGACCATTATACGCAGTATTTT. Encoded protein: CASSLDHYTQYF.

J is TRBJ1-1 and V is TRBV7-9; weak D call: TRBD1 (6 bases). Germline V gene lookup returns CDR1 SEHNR and CDR2 FQNEAQ (reference sequence). This CDR3 has 10 amino acids. The CDR3 sequence: CARGGVFAFF. CDR3 coding DNA: TGTGCTAGGGGGGGTGTTTTCGCTTTCTTT.

V gene TRBV11-3 combines with J gene TRBJ2-2; D not certain. Germline CDR1 and CDR2: SGHNT and YENEEA. The CDR3 runs 14 residues. V was clipped by 4 bases and J by 6 bases, with 12 bases between them. CDR3 nucleotide sequence: TGTGCCAGCAGCTCTCTCCTAGGCGCCGGGGAGCTGTTTTTT. Its protein product is CASSSLLGAGELFF.

The rearrangement joins TRBV11-2 to TRBJ2-7; D call uncertain. CDR3 length equals 10 residues. The V gene lost 7 bases and the J gene lost 2 bases, with 3 bases spanning the gap. CDR1 and CDR2 from the germline V gene are SGHAT and FQNNGV. As DNA, the CDR3 is TGTGCCAGCAAAACCTACGAGCAGTACTTC. Amino acid sequence: CASKTYEQYF.

This clone is classed as medium-sized (0.01 to 0.1%). This chain uses TRBV7-9 with TRBJ1-4, with a possible D match to TRBD1 (5 bases). Germline V gives CDR1 SEHNR, CDR2 FQNEAQ (reference sequence). V gave up 2 bases and J gave up 6 bases, with 22 bases separating them. The CDR3 length is 18 residues. The CDR3 nucleotides are TGTGCCAGCAGCTTAAGGGGCACCGACCCGGGGTTATATGAAAAACTGTTTTTT. It encodes CASSLRGTDPGLYEKLFF.

In this sample, this clone turned up once. The chain recombines TRBV29-1 with TRBJ2-3, with D possibly being TRBD2 (6 bases). CDR1 is SQVTM and CDR2 is ANQGSEA in the germline V gene. CDR3 length: 15 residues. V dropped 1 base and J dropped 0 bases, with 11 bases sitting between them. CDR3 in amino acids: CSVEGGERSTDTQYF. The CDR3 DNA reads as TGCAGCGTTGAAGGGGGGGAGAGGAGCACAGATACGCAGTATTTT.

The gene calls are TRBV5-4 and TRBJ1-2; possibly TRBD1 for D (5 bases). The V gene lost 2 bases and the J gene lost 4 bases, with 9 bases spanning the gap. The CDR3 consists of 13 residues. The germline V gene encodes CDR1 SGHNT and CDR2 YYREEE (reference sequence). CDR3 sequence reads: CASSLKGSYGYTF. CDR3 bases: TGTGCCAGCAGCTTAAAGGGGTCCTATGGCTACACCTTC.